This is a list of T cell receptor beta chains from one sample in a study of blood T cell repertoires in COVID-19. Assay: immunoSEQ multiplex PCR; the TCRdb copy retains only in-frame clones and omits some. The table shows around 100,000 clones, with around 73% occurring only once. Sequenced: peripheral blood. The source is a man aged 55 to 70 with active or convalescent COVID-19. Both conserved end residues are part of each CDR3.

TRBJ2-1,TRBV5-1,CASSKTSGSSYNEQFF
TRBJ2-1,TRBV11-2,CASSRGGGNSYNEQFF
TRBJ1-1,TRBV9,CASSVALAGDPEAFF
TRBJ1-1,TRBV14,CASSQEGPGRTEAFF
TRBJ2-1,TRBV2,CASSQTGYNEQFF
TRBJ2-2,TRBV19,CASSPWASGRTGELFF
TRBJ2-4,TRBV6-2/TRBV6-3,CASSSTVPLTGKNIQYF
TRBJ1-5,TRBV28,CASSFFSSNQPQHF
TRBJ1-1,TRBV10-3,CAIRGTGVQNTEAFF
TRBJ2-7,TRBV28,CASSNVRGGKYEQYF
TRBJ2-7,TRBV15,CATSRARGAYEQYF
TRBJ1-1,TRBV18,CASSPTGPSTEAFF
TRBJ1-3,TRBV5-4,CASSFGTGISGNTIYF
TRBJ1-5,TRBV7-8,CASSPGTGGNQPQHF
TRBJ2-5,TRBV9,CASSVGTQETQYF
TRBJ2-1,TRBV19,CASIGQPFSYNEQFF
TRBJ1-2,TRBV7-2,CASSREPNYGYTF
TRBJ1-2,TRBV27,CASSPRGQGLVGYTF
TRBJ1-5,TRBV3-1/TRBV3-2,CASSRGGNGQPQHF
TRBJ2-1,TRBV11-1,CASSDNRVHNEQFF
TRBJ2-1,TRBV5-1,CASSLEAGISYNEQFF
TRBJ1-1,TRBV3-1/TRBV3-2,CASSQALRGSEAFF
TRBJ2-3,TRBV7-3,CASSFDRADTQYF
TRBJ2-3,TRBV5-1,CASSPGQADTQYF
TRBJ1-3,TRBV2,CASSESPNWATSGNTIYF
TRBJ2-2,TRBV21-1,CAPQAPGELFF
TRBJ2-7,TRBV2,CASRNLGGQGAYEQYF
TRBJ2-1,TRBV5-1,CASSFVAGGMNEQFF
TRBJ2-1,TRBV7-3,CASSFGTHNEQFF
TRBJ2-2,TRBV18,CASSPPGLNTGELFF
TRBJ2-3,TRBV19,CASRQAGDTQYF
TRBJ2-3,TRBV30,CAWSQADTQYF
TRBJ2-1,TRBV7-9,CASRALAGGDNEQFF
TRBJ2-2,TRBV9,CASSATDSRTGELFF